This T cell receptor (beta chain) was found in a study of CD8 T cells in ankylosing spondylitis. Study-level results: Reportedly, significant enrichment of disease-linked clones occurred in matched ankylosing spondylitis synovial fluid. Peripheral blood samples showed relatively rare disease-linked clones, and these clones were CD8+. Both synovial fluid and blood in reactive arthritis had previously been reported to carry some motif variants.

Points on this clonotype: Its specificity is not known.

TCRdb reprocessed the 5' RACE reads via MiXCR and lists one record per CDR3 protein. The sample has fewer than 350,000 distinct CDR3 sequences, around 10% seen once. Germline V gene lookup returns CDR1 MDHEN and CDR2 SYDVKM. V shed 4 bases and J 6 bases; nucleotides not matched to a gene: 9. The CDR3 is made up of 16 amino acids. V gene TRBV28 combines with J gene TRBJ2-1, with 10 bases identical to TRBD1. This sequence was found in a female donor with ankylosing spondylitis or in good health (not recorded which). Sequenced: blood, either unsorted or a sorted T cell fraction (not recorded which). The CDR3 loop is CASSSTGGGSANEQFF. Here the CDR3 DNA reads TGTGCCAGCAGTTCGACAGGGGGCGGGTCGGCCAATGAGCAGTTCTTC.